The 30 T cell receptor beta chains below all came from one sample that was sequenced in a study of T-cell reconstitution after alpha-beta-depleted transplantation in children. Preparing the TCRbeta library involved the use of unique molecular identifiers. TCRdb independently ran MiXCR on the PCR reads; one entry per CDR3 protein. The table includes a few hundred thousand distinct CDR3 sequences, under 15% detected once. The sample consisted of PBMCs from the stem cell graft donor, taken from the stem cell graft. The receptors shown here come from a human donor who donated a stem cell graft to a child with combined immunodeficiency.

The chain recombines TRBV5-1 with TRBJ2-5; D is undetermined. The CDR3 is 14 amino acids. Germline CDR1 and CDR2: SGHRS and YFSETQ. Trimming pared 5 bases from V and 2 bases from J, leaving 13 bases between. CDR3 in DNA: TGCGCCAGCAGTGTTGGGCAGCCACAAGAGACCCAGTACTTC. Protein sequence: CASSVGQPQETQYF.

This clonotype was seen repeatedly, ten times or more. This chain joins TRBV12-3 or TRBV12-4 and TRBJ2-7; 9 bases match TRBD2. The V gene end was trimmed by 4 bases and the J gene end by 5 bases; junction bases not matched to a gene: 9. The CDR3 consists of 15 residues. CDR3 protein: CASSWGGRATDEQYF. The CDR3 region has the DNA TGTGCCAGCAGTTGGGGCGGGAGGGCTACCGACGAGCAGTACTTC.

This chain connects TRBV7-6 to TRBJ2-5; maybe TRBD1 (5 bases). V lost 2 bases and J lost 4, with 11 bases in between. This CDR3 is 14 amino acids long. Germline assignment: CDR1 SGHVS and CDR2 FNYEAQ. The chain's CDR3 is CASSLSPQGETQYF. For the CDR3, the DNA is TGTGCCAGCAGCTTAAGCCCTCAGGGAGAGACCCAGTACTTC.

This clonotype was detected ten times or more. The rearrangement links TRBV29-1 to TRBJ2-7; no definite D call. The V gene's germline CDR1 is SQVTM and CDR2 ANQGSEA. V lost 8 bases to trimming and J lost 2 bases, with 16 bases between them. The CDR3 spans 13 residues. The CDR3: CSILDIATYEQYF. CDR3 nucleotide sequence: TGCAGCATACTCGACATCGCGACCTACGAGCAGTACTTC.

The rearrangement joins TRBV20-1 to TRBJ2-7; D ambiguous. V lost 3 bases to trimming and J lost 7 bases, with 19 bases between them. CDR1 is DFQATT and CDR2 is SNEGSKA in the germline V gene (reference sequence). CDR3 length: 14 residues. CDR3 in amino acids: CSASLLPLTWEQYF. In DNA form, the CDR3 reads TGCAGTGCTAGCTTGCTCCCCCTCACTTGGGAGCAGTACTTC.

A few counts support this clonotype. The chain recombines TRBV15 with TRBJ1-6; 7 nucleotides line up with TRBD1. V shed 0 bases and J 4 bases; nucleotides not matched to a gene: 3. The CDR3 extends over 16 amino acids. Germline CDR1 LNHNV, CDR2 YYDKDF (reference sequence). The CDR3 DNA reads TGTGCCACCAGCAGAGATTTGGGACAGTATAATTCACCCCTCCACTTT. This sequence encodes CATSRDLGQYNSPLHF.

This clonotype was counted between two and nine times. This chain uses TRBV27 with TRBJ1-2; perhaps TRBD1 as D (5 bases). Trimming took 1 base from V and 8 from J, leaving 11 bases between them. Germline V gene sequence: CDR1 MNHEY, CDR2 SMNVEV (reference sequence). This CDR3 spans 13 amino acids. The CDR3 loop reads CASSLWDGDGYTF. In DNA form, the CDR3 reads TGTGCCAGCAGTTTATGGGACGGGGACGGCTACACCTTC.

This clonotype occurred a few times. The CDR3 reads CASSFELGVNTEAFF. Written as DNA, the CDR3 is TGCGCCAGCAGCTTCGAATTGGGTGTGAACACTGAAGCTTTCTTT. The chain employs TRBV5-1 and TRBJ1-1; D remains unclear. The CDR3 runs 15 residues. V lost 2 bases to trimming and J lost 0 bases, with 11 bases between them. Germline CDR1 SGHRS, CDR2 YFSETQ.

The chain links TRBV29-1 to TRBJ2-7; no clear D. Germline lookup yields CDR1 SQVTM and CDR2 ANQGSEA. Between the trimmed V and J ends, which lost 0 bases and 5 bases, there was a span of 5 bases. This CDR3 contains 11 residues. The CDR3 sequence: CSVEDSDEQYF. The CDR3 DNA reads TGCAGCGTTGAAGACTCGGACGAGCAGTACTTC.

J is TRBJ2-3 and V is TRBV7-2; 8 nucleotides align to TRBD2. The germline V gene encodes CDR1 SGHTA and CDR2 FQGNSA. V lost 5 bases and J lost 2; bases outside the gene matches: 6. CDR3 length: 15 residues. The CDR3 DNA is TGTGCCAGCAGCCCTGCGGGGGGCTCCACAGATACGCAGTATTTT. The encoded protein is CASSPAGGSTDTQYF.

The gene calls are TRBV5-1 and TRBJ2-1; 15 bases agree with TRBD2. Germline lookup yields CDR1 SGHRS and CDR2 YFSETQ. V shed 8 bases, J shed 1 base, and the junction held 7 bases outside the gene matches. This CDR3 has 17 amino acids. The CDR3 reads CASSGTSGRPSYNEQFF. In DNA, the CDR3 is TGCGCCAGTTCCGGGACTAGCGGGAGGCCTTCCTACAATGAGCAGTTCTTC.

The chain employs TRBV11-2 and TRBJ2-3; either TRBD1 or TRBD2 may fit D (5 bases each). Germline lookup yields CDR1 SGHAT and CDR2 FQNNGV. V lost 5 bases, J lost 3 bases, and 15 bases lay in between. CDR3 length: 15 amino acids. The CDR3 coding sequence is TGTGCCAGCAGCAGATACCTTTGGGGGACAGATACGCAGTATTTT. As protein: CASSRYLWGTDTQYF. The full variable domain, rest sourced from reference TRBV11-2 and TRBJ2-3, is EAGVAQSPRYKIIEKRQSVAFWCNPISGHATLYWYQQILGQGPKLLIQFQNNGVVDDSQLPKDRFSAERLKGVDSTLKIQPAKLEDSAVYLCASSRYLWGTDTQYFGPGTRLTVL.

The chain has TRBV6-2 or TRBV6-3 and TRBJ2-7; 9 bases fit TRBD2. CDR1 and CDR2 (germline): MNHEY, SVGEGT. This CDR3 has 12 amino acids. Losses at the gene ends were 8 bases for V and 6 bases for J; bases not matched to a gene: 5. The CDR3 region is CASAGLAGEQYF. CDR3 DNA sequence: TGTGCCAGCGCGGGACTAGCAGGCGAGCAGTACTTC.

This clonotype was picked up many times. CDR3 coding DNA: TGTGCCAGCAGCTTAGATCCGGGGCGGATAGAGACCCAGTACTTC. Translation: CASSLDPGRIETQYF. The rearrangement joins TRBV7-9 to TRBJ2-5; D could derive from TRBD1 or TRBD2 (5 bases each). The CDR3 extends over 15 amino acids. Trimming removed 1 base at V and 4 bases at J, with 13 bases between. Germline V gene sequence: CDR1 SEHNR, CDR2 FQNEAQ (reference sequence).

The gene calls are TRBV7-8 and TRBJ2-7, with TRBD2 identical over 8 bases. This CDR3 region has 16 residues. V was clipped by 2 bases and J by 0 bases; unmatched bases: 6. CDR1 SGHVS and CDR2 FQNEAQ come from the germline V gene. CDR3 region: CASSLRAAGASYEQYF. CDR3 coding DNA: TGTGCCAGCAGCTTAAGGGCAGCGGGGGCCTCCTACGAGCAGTACTTC.

This clonotype showed up many times. The V gene is TRBV29-1, the J gene TRBJ2-7, with 9 bases matching TRBD1. The germline V gene has CDR1 SQVTM and CDR2 ANQGSEA. The length of the CDR3 is 15 residues. The ends lost 7 bases at V and 2 bases at J; junction bases unmatched: 12. CDR3 amino acids: CSASRGQGFPYEQYF. CDR3 nucleotides: TGCAGCGCTTCGAGGGGACAGGGCTTCCCCTACGAGCAGTACTTC.

This clonotype was counted at least ten times. V usage is TRBV27 and J usage is TRBJ2-7; 7 bases map to TRBD1. This CDR3 is 16 amino acids long. V gave up 1 base and J gave up 6 bases; unmatched junction bases: 12. Germline CDR1 and CDR2: MNHEY and SMNVEV (reference sequence). The chain's CDR3 is CASSLWSRGQESEQYF. The CDR3 DNA follows: TGTGCCAGCAGTTTATGGTCTAGGGGGCAGGAGTCCGAGCAGTACTTC.

This CDR3 reads CASSFASGGANEQYF. Written as DNA, the CDR3 is TGTGCCAGCAGTTTTGCTAGCGGGGGGGCCAACGAGCAGTACTTC. The genes are TRBV28 and TRBJ2-7; 12 bases line up with TRBD2. The V and J ends lost 3 bases and 5 bases, in that order; junction bases with no gene match: 5. CDR3 length: 15 residues. From germline, CDR1 is MDHEN and CDR2 SYDVKM.

The chain couples TRBV12-3 or TRBV12-4 to TRBJ2-1; the D gene is possibly TRBD2 (5 bases). The germline V and J ends were trimmed by 5 bases and 9 bases, with 20 bases remaining between them. The CDR3 runs to 15 residues. The CDR3 nucleotides are TGTGCCAGCAGTCCCCAGAGGCCCCATCGGGGTGAGCAGTTCTTC. It codes for CASSPQRPHRGEQFF.

The rearrangement uses TRBV12-3 or TRBV12-4 and TRBJ2-3, with a tentative D call TRBD2 (7 bases). CDR3 length: 15 amino acids. V gave up 3 bases and J gave up 2 bases, with 12 bases separating them. Here the CDR3 DNA reads TGTGCCAGCAGTTTGGGGGGGCTCCACACAGATACGCAGTATTTT. Amino acids: CASSLGGLHTDTQYF.

This clonotype was observed a few times. The V and J genes are TRBV6-1 and TRBJ2-3, with D perhaps TRBD1 (6 bases). In germline, CDR1 is MNHNS, CDR2 SASEGT. Trimming took off 4 bases at V and 6 bases at J, with 20 bases between the two ends. The CDR3 consists of 16 residues. DNA for the CDR3: TGTGCCAGCAGTGCCAGGGGAGTGTTGAGCAGGGATACGCAGTATTTT. Residues: CASSARGVLSRDTQYF.

The chain couples TRBV4-3 to TRBJ2-2, with 8 bases fitting TRBD1. The length of the CDR3 is 15 residues. V was pared by 2 bases and J by 5 bases, with 4 bases of the junction left unmatched. The germline V gene has CDR1 LGHNA and CDR2 YSLEER. CDR3 sequence (DNA): TGCGCCAGCAGCCAACAGGGGGCGCGAACCGGGGAGCTGTTTTTT. Translating gives CASSQQGARTGELFF.

This clonotype has just a few counts. The V and J genes are TRBV4-3 and TRBJ2-7, with D perhaps matching TRBD1 (6 bases). CDR1 is LGHNA and CDR2 is YSLEER in the germline V gene. The V end was cut by 4 bases, the J end by 5 bases, with 18 bases between. The CDR3 sequence is 15 residues long. The CDR3 nucleotides read TGCGCCAGCAGCCCCGGGACATCCGCTTTTCACGAGCAGTACTTC. Protein: CASSPGTSAFHEQYF.

The chain carries TRBV20-1 and TRBJ1-5; D gene uncertain. The CDR3 has 15 amino acids. Germline CDR1 DFQATT, CDR2 SNEGSKA (reference sequence). Trimming took off 0 bases at V and 2 bases at J, with 11 bases between the two ends. The DNA for the CDR3 is TGCAGTGCTAGAGATACCGGTAACCGCAATCAGCCCCAGCATTTT. Amino acids: CSARDTGNRNQPQHF.

This clonotype showed up many times. The chain employs TRBV10-3 and TRBJ2-3, with 8 bases identical to TRBD1. V shed 10 bases and J 3 bases; nucleotides not matched to a gene: 9. CDR1 and CDR2 from the germline V gene are ENHRY and SYGVKD. The CDR3 extends over 14 amino acids. The CDR3 loop is CATSGTGGTDTQYF. For the CDR3, the DNA is TGTGCCACCTCCGGGACAGGAGGGACAGATACGCAGTATTTT.

This clonotype occurred a few times. V and J are TRBV12-5 and TRBJ2-2; D gene unclear. The V gene lost 3 bases and the J gene lost 0 bases, with 5 bases spanning the gap. Germline V lookup: CDR1 LGHNT, CDR2 FRNRAP. The CDR3 contains 14 residues. As DNA, the CDR3 is TGTGCTAGTGGTTTCCCCACGAACACCGGGGAGCTGTTTTTT. Its protein product is CASGFPTNTGELFF.

The chain has TRBV29-1 and TRBJ1-4; no clear D gene. In germline, CDR1 is SQVTM, CDR2 ANQGSEA. This CDR3 region has 11 residues. This chain's CDR3 is CWVFVNEKLFF. The CDR3 DNA follows: TGCTGGGTGTTTGTAAATGAAAAACTGTTTTTT.

This clonotype turned up a few times. J is TRBJ2-7 and V is TRBV20-1; 7 bases are shared with TRBD1. This CDR3 contains 12 residues. The junction had 3 bases not matched to a gene; V was cut back by 5 bases and J by 2 bases. From germline, CDR1 is DFQATT and CDR2 SNEGSKA (reference sequence). Here the CDR3 DNA reads TGCAGTGCTGGACAGGAACCCTACGAGCAGTACTTC. Protein sequence: CSAGQEPYEQYF.

The V and J genes are TRBV4-3 and TRBJ2-1; D gene uncertain. Germline CDR1 and CDR2: LGHNA and YSLEER. Trimming took 0 bases from V and 8 from J, leaving 11 bases between them. The CDR3 sequence is 14 residues long. The CDR3 spells CASSQDGGWDEQFF. As DNA, the CDR3 is TGCGCCAGCAGCCAAGATGGTGGATGGGATGAGCAGTTCTTC.

This clonotype was observed many times. This sequence joins TRBV7-2 and TRBJ2-1; D not resolved. V was shortened by 6 bases and J by 6 bases, with 12 bases between the two germline ends. The CDR3 covers 13 residues. Germline V CDR1 and CDR2: SGHTA, FQGNSA. DNA of the CDR3: TGTGCCAGCAGTCTAAGTTACCGCAATGAGCAGTTCTTC. Translated: CASSLSYRNEQFF. Based on the CDR3 plus reference TRBV7-2 and TRBJ2-1, the full variable domain is GAGVSQSPSNKVTEKGKDVELRCDPISGHTALYWYRQSLGQGLEFLIYFQGNSAPDKSGLPSDRFSAERTGGSVSTLTIQRTQQEDSAVYLCASSLSYRNEQFFGPGTRLTVL.